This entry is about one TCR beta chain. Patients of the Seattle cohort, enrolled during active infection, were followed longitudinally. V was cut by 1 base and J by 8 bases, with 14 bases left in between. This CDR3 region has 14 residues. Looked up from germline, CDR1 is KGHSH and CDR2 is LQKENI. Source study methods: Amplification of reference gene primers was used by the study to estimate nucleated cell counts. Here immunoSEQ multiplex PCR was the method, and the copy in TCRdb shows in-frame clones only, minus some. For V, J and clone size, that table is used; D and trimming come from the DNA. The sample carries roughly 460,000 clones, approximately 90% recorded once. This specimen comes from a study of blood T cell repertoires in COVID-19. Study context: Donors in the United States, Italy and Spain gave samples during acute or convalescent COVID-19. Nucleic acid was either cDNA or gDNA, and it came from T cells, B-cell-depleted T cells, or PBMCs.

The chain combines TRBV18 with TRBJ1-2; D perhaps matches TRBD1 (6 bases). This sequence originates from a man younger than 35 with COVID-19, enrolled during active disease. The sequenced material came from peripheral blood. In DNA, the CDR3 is TGTGCCAGCTCACCACGGCAAGAACAGGGAGGCTACACCTTC. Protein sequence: CASSPRQEQGGYTF.